What follows are 9 T cell receptor beta chains derived from one specimen sequenced in a study of regulatory dendritic cells for organ transplantation. The protocol was immunoSEQ multiplex PCR, while the TCRdb copy is restricted to in-frame clones and leaves out a portion. The sample has about 34,000 clones; around nine tenths are singletons. The sample comprised naive CD4+ T cells from blood. Subset reported: CD45RA+ naive T cells. The receptors stem from a human donor in good health.

The V gene is TRBV18, the J gene TRBJ2-3, with 11 nucleotides matching TRBD2. V lost 2 bases to trimming and J lost 3 bases; unmatched junction nucleotides: 4. The CDR3 totals 16 residues. Germline V gene data show CDR1 as KGHSH and CDR2 as LQKENI. The chain's CDR3 is CASSPITSGGTDTQYF. The CDR3 nucleotides are TGTGCCAGCTCACCAATCACTAGCGGGGGAACAGATACGCAGTATTTT.

This rearrangement joins TRBV7-2 to TRBJ2-1; D not certain. V was trimmed by 1 base and J by 3 bases, leaving 7 bases between them. Germline-derived CDR1 and CDR2 are SGHTA and FQGNSA. The CDR3 is made up of 14 amino acids. CDR3 DNA sequence: TGTGCCAGCAGCTTAGAGTACAGCTACAATGAGCAGTTCTTC. The encoded protein is CASSLEYSYNEQFF.

The J gene is TRBJ1-2, the V gene TRBV7-9; 12 nucleotides agree with TRBD1. CDR1 is SEHNR, CDR2 FQNEAQ, per germline (reference sequence). V lost 5 bases, J lost 8 bases, and 6 bases stayed unmatched. CDR3 length: 14 amino acids. The CDR3 sequence is CASSPGQGAEGYTF. CDR3 nucleotide sequence: TGTGCCAGCAGCCCGGGACAGGGGGCAGAAGGCTACACCTTC. The full variable domain, completed using reference TRBV7-9 and TRBJ1-2, is DTGVSQNPRHKITKRGQNVTFRCDPISEHNRLYWYRQTLGQGPEFLTYFQNEAQLEKSRLLSDRFSAERPKGSFSTLEIQRTEQGDSAMYLCASSPGQGAEGYTFGSGTRLTVV.

The chain is built from TRBV19 and TRBJ1-1; TRBD1 might be the D (5 bases). The V end lost 6 bases, the J end lost 0 bases, and 14 bases lay between the germline ends. This CDR3 spans 15 amino acids. Germline assignment: CDR1 LNHDA and CDR2 SQIVND (reference sequence). CDR3: CASSTTGLMNTEAFF. The CDR3 nucleotides read TGTGCCAGTAGCACAACGGGACTTATGAACACTGAAGCTTTCTTT.

The gene calls are TRBV10-3 and TRBJ1-5; TRBD1 might be the D (6 bases). The V end was cut by 10 bases, the J end by 6 bases, with 16 bases between. This CDR3 comprises 13 residues. CDR1 ENHRY and CDR2 SYGVKD come from the germline V gene. In DNA, the CDR3 is TGTGCCAGCGGCGGGGGGCCGGGTCAGCCCCAGCATTTT. Translated, it gives CASGGGPGQPQHF.

This rearrangement joins TRBV30 to TRBJ2-1, with TRBD2 matching over 13 bases. This CDR3 comprises 17 residues. CDR1 and CDR2 (germline): GTSNPN, SVGIG (reference sequence). J lost 8 bases, V lost 1 base, and 11 bases had no gene match. CDR3 loop: CAWSAPRTSGRWDEQFF. DNA of the CDR3: TGTGCCTGGAGTGCTCCTAGGACTAGCGGGAGATGGGATGAGCAGTTCTTC.

This chain uses TRBV28 with TRBJ2-2; TRBD2 might be the D (6 bases). The V gene lost 1 base and the J gene lost 3 bases, with 12 bases spanning the gap. CDR1 and CDR2 (germline): MDHEN, SYDVKM. The CDR3 totals 16 residues. The CDR3 DNA follows: TGTGCCAGCAGTTTATTCCGACTAGGGGACACCGGGGAGCTGTTTTTT. Residues: CASSLFRLGDTGELFF.

The rearrangement links TRBV9 to TRBJ1-4; 10 positions match TRBD1. After removal of 2 bases from V and 8 bases from J, the junction contained 9 bases not matched to a gene. In germline, CDR1 is SGDLS, CDR2 YYNGEE. The CDR3 covers 16 residues. The chain's CDR3 is CASSVGFGTGDEKLFF. CDR3 coding DNA: TGTGCCAGCAGCGTCGGCTTCGGGACAGGGGACGAAAAACTGTTTTTT.

This chain uses TRBV18 with TRBJ1-3; D unclear. Trimming left V 2 bases short and J 6 bases short, with 2 bases between. The CDR3 length is 11 residues. Germline V lookup: CDR1 KGHSH, CDR2 LQKENI. The CDR3 region is CASSPENTIYF. CDR3 nucleotide sequence: TGTGCCAGCTCACCAGAAAACACCATATATTTT.